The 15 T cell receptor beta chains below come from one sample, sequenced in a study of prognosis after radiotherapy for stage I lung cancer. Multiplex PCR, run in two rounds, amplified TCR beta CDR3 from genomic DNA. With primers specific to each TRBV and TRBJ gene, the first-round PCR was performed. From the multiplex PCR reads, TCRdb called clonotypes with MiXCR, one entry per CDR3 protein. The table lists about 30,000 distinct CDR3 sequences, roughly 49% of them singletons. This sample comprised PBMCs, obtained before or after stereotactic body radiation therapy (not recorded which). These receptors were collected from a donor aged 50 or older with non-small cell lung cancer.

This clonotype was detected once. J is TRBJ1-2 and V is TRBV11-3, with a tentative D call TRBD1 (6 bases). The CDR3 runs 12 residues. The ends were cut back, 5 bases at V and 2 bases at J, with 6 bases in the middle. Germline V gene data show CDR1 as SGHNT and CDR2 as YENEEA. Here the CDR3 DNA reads TGTGCCAGCAGCGGACAGAACTATGGCTACACCTTC. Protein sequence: CASSGQNYGYTF.

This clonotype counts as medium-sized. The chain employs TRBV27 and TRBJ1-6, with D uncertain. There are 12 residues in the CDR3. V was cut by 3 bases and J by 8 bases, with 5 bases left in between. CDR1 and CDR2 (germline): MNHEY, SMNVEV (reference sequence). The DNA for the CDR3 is TGTGCCAGCAGTTTGGTGGATTCACCCCTCCACTTT. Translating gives CASSLVDSPLHF.

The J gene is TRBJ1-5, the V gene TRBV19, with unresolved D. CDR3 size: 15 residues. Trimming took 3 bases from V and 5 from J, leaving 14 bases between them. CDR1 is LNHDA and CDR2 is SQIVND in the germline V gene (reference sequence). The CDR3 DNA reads TGTGCCAGTAGTATTCGCCCGTCTTGGGATCAGCCCCAGCATTTT. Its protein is CASSIRPSWDQPQHF. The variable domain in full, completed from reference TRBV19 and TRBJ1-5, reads DGGITQSPKYLFRKEGQNVTLSCEQNLNHDAMYWYRQDPGQGLRLIYYSQIVNDFQKGDIAEGYSVSREKKESFPLTVTSAQKNPTAFYLCASSIRPSWDQPQHFGDGTRLSIL.

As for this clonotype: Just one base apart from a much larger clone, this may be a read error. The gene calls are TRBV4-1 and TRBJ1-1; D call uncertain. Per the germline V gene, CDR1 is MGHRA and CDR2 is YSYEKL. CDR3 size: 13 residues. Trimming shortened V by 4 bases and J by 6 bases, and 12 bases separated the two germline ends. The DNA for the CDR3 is TGCGCCAGCAGCCCCCGGGAGTCGTCTGAAGCTTTCTTT. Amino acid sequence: CASSPRESSEAFF.

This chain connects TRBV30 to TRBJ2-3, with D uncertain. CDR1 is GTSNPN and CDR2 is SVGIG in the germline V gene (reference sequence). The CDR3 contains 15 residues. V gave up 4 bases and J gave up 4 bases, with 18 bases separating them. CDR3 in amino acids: CAWIPWGRESDTQYF. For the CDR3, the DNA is TGTGCCTGGATTCCGTGGGGTAGGGAATCAGATACGCAGTATTTT.

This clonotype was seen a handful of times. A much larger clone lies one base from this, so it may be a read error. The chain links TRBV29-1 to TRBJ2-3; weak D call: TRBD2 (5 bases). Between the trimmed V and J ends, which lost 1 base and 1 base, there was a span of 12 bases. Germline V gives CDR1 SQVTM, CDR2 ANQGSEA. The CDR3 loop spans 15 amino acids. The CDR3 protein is CSVEGLSGCTDTQYF. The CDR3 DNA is TGCAGCGTTGAAGGCCTGTCGGGATGCACAGATACGCAGTATTTT.

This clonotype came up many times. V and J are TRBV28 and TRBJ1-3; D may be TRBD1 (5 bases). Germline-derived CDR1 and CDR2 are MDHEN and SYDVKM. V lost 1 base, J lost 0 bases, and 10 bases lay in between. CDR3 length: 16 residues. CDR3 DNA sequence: TGTGCCAGCAGTTTATCCAGGGTCTCCTCTGGAAACACCATATATTTT. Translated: CASSLSRVSSGNTIYF.

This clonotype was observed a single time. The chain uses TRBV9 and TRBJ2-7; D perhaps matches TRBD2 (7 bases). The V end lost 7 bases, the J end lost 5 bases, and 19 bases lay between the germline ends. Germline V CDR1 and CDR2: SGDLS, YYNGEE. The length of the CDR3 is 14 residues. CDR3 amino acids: CASPGGTCSHEQYF. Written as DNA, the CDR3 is TGTGCCAGCCCCGGGGGGACATGTTCTCACGAGCAGTACTTC.

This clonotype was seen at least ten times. The CDR3 coding sequence is TGTGCCAGCAGCCCCGATCCCTACGAGCAGTACTTC. Translated, it gives CASSPDPYEQYF. The chain recombines TRBV7-2 with TRBJ2-7; D is unresolved. V gave up 5 bases and J gave up 2 bases, with 7 bases separating them. Germline CDR1 is SGHTA and CDR2 is FQGNSA. CDR3 length: 12 amino acids.

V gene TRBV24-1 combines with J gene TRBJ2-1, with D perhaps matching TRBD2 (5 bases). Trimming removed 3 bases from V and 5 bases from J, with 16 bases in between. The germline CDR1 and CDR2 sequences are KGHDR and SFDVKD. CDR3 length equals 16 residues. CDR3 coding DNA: TGTGCCACCAGTGATATTATCGGGATTATCGACAATGAGCAGTTCTTC. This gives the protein CATSDIIGIIDNEQFF.

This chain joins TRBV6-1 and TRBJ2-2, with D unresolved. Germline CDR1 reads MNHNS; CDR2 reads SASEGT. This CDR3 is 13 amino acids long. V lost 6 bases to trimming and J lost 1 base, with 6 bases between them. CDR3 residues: CASRDKNTGELFF. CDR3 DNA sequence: TGTGCCAGCAGAGACAAGAACACCGGGGAGCTGTTTTTT.

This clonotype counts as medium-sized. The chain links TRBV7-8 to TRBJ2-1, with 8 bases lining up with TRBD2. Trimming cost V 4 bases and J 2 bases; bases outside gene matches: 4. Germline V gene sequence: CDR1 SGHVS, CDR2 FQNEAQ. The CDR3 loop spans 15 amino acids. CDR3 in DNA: TGTGCCAGCAGCTCACTAGCGGCAACCTACAATGAGCAGTTCTTC. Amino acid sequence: CASSSLAATYNEQFF.

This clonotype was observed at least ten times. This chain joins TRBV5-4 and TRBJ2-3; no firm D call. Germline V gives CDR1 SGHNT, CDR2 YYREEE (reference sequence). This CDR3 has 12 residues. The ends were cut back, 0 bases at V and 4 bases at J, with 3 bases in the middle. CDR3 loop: CASSLESDTQYF. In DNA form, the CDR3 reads TGTGCCAGCAGCTTGGAGTCAGATACGCAGTATTTT.

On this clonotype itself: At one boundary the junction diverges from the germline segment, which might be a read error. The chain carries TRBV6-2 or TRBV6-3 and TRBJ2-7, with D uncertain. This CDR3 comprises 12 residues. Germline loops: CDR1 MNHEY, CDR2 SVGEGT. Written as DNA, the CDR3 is TGTTCCAGCAGTTACGTTGGTTACGAGCAGTACTTC. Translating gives CSSSYVGYEQYF.

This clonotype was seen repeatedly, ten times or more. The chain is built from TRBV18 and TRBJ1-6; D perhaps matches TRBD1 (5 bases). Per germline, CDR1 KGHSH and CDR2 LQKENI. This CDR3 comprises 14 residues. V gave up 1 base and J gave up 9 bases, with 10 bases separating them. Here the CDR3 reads CASSPQPGTSPLHF. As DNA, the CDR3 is TGTGCCAGCTCACCACAACCTGGGACTTCACCCCTCCACTTT.